The clone carrying this TCR beta chain has ten or more counts. This specimen comes from a study of T cells in Graves' hyperthyroidism and ophthalmopathy. Amplification of TCR beta CDR3 regions used RNA as the template. The HTBI primer set drove a first-round RT-PCR of the TCR CDR3. TCRdb itself ran the multiplex PCR reads through MiXCR, one entry per CDR3 protein. The table lists more than 500,000 distinct CDR3 sequences, approximately 16% of them singletons. V lost 0 bases and J lost 6; bases outside the gene matches: 8. CDR1 is DFQATT, CDR2 SNEGSKA, per germline (reference sequence). This CDR3 is built from 14 residues.

This receptor was identified in a woman aged 25 to 39 with Graves' ophthalmopathy. The chain joins TRBV20-1 to TRBJ2-7; TRBD2 aligns across 7 bases. The sample was blood. DNA for the CDR3: TGCAGTGCTAGAGATCCAGGGAGGGTTCTCGAGCAGTACTTC. Its protein is CSARDPGRVLEQYF.